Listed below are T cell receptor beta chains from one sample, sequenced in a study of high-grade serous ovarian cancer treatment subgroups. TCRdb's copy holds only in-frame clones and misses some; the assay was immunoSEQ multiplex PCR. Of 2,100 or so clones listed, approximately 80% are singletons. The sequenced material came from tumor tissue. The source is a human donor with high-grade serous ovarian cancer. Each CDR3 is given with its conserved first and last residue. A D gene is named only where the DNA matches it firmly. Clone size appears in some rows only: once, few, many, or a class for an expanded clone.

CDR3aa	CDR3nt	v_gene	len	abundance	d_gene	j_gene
CATRDRGLYGYTF	TGTGCCACCAGGGACAGGGGTCTCTATGGCTACACCTTC	TRBV15	13	NA	TRBD1	TRBJ1-2
CASESTAYNEQFF	TGTGCCAGTGAATCGACCGCCTACAATGAGCAGTTCTTC	TRBV19	13	NA	NA	TRBJ2-1
CASSLLGGTGGSEAFF	TGTGCCAGCAGCTTGTTAGGAGGGACAGGGGGCTCTGAAGCTTTCTTT	TRBV11-2	16	few	TRBD1	TRBJ1-1
CASRGVASGSRPQYF	TGTGCCAGTAGAGGGGTGGCTAGCGGGAGTAGGCCGCAGTATTTT	TRBV19	15	NA	TRBD2	TRBJ2-3
CASSALAGGMYQETQYF	TGTGCCAGCAGTGCACTAGCGGGCGGGATGTACCAAGAGACCCAGTACTTC	TRBV6-1	17	once	TRBD2	TRBJ2-5
CASNYSEVRKTYGYTF	TGTGCCAGCAACTACTCGGAGGTACGAAAGACCTATGGCTACACCTTC	TRBV5-2	16	NA	NA	TRBJ1-2
CASSQETGVSTGELFF	TGCGCCAGCAGCCAAGAAACGGGAGTGAGCACCGGGGAGCTGTTTTTT	TRBV4-1	16	NA	NA	TRBJ2-2
CASSLEVGIFFF	TGCGCCAGCAGCTTGGAGGTAGGAATTTTCTTCTTT	TRBV5-1	12	NA	NA	TRBJ1-1
CATSLDGVGYTF	TGTGCCACCAGCTTAGACGGGGTGGGCTACACCTTC	TRBV15	12	NA	NA	TRBJ1-2
CASSPAHDTQYF	TGTGCCAGCAGTCCCGCACACGATACGCAGTATTTT	TRBV9	12	NA	NA	TRBJ2-3
CSVRGAGGPKVPYYEQYF	TGCAGCGTGCGGGGGGCGGGAGGCCCAAAAGTACCATACTACGAGCAGTACTTC	TRBV29-1	18	NA	TRBD2	TRBJ2-7
CASSLGRGGELFF	TGTGCCAGCAGCTTAGGGAGGGGCGGGGAGCTGTTTTTT	TRBV11-3	13	NA	NA	TRBJ2-2
CASSLESNTGELFF	TGTGCCAGCAGCCTGGAGTCGAACACCGGGGAGCTGTTTTTT	TRBV7-8	14	few	NA	TRBJ2-2
CASSLIQRSYEQYF	TGTGCCAGCAGCTTAATCCAGCGTTCCTACGAGCAGTACTTC	TRBV11-2	14	few	NA	TRBJ2-7
CSGGGYTF	TGCAGTGGGGGTGGCTACACCTTC	TRBV20-1	8	NA	NA	TRBJ1-2
CASRTGQGGTGELFF	TGCGCCAGCCGGACAGGTCAGGGCGGGACCGGGGAGCTGTTTTTT	TRBV5-1	15	NA	TRBD1	TRBJ2-2